This T cell receptor beta chain was sequenced during a study of blood T cells in healthy people across ages. A sample-barcoded 5' primer and a J-beta primer mix were used in a second PCR of roughly 7 to 11 cycles. Each CDR3 protein is one row after TCRdb ran MiXCR on the 5' RACE reads. Seen here are about 800,000 distinct CDR3 sequences, 20% to 25% observed once, and the top ten hold around 3.6%. In its sample, this clonotype was seen a few times. Per-sample PBMC isolation yielded at least 6.5 million cells. This CDR3 has 18 amino acids. V gave up 0 bases and J gave up 3 bases, with 18 bases separating them. CDR1 MNHEY and CDR2 SVGEGT come from the germline V gene. This sample was shared with a second study, whose subject was T cells of mothers and their children.

The J gene is TRBJ2-1, the V gene TRBV6-2 or TRBV6-3, with TRBD2 as a possible D gene (5 bases). The receptor was isolated from a boy aged 5-17 years in good health. Sequenced material: blood. The CDR3, as DNA: TGTGCCAGCAGTTACTCGTTGGTCGACTACCAACGCTACAATGAGCAGTTCTTC. Translating gives CASSYSLVDYQRYNEQFF.